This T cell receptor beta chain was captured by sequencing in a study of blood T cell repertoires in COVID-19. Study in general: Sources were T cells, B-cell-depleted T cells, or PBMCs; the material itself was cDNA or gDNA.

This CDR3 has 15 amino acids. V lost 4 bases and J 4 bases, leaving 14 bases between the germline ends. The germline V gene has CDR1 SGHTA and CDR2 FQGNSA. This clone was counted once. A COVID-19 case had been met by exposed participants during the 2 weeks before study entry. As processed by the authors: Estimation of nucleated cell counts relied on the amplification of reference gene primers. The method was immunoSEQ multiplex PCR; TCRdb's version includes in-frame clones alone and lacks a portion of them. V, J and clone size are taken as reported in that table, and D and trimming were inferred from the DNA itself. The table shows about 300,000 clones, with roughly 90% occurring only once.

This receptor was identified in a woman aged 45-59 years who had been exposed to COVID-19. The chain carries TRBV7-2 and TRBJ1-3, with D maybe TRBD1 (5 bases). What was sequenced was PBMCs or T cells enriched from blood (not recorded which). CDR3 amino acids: CASSSRGGGGNTIYF. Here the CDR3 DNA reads TGTGCCAGCAGCTCCCGGGGCGGAGGGGGAAACACCATATATTTT.